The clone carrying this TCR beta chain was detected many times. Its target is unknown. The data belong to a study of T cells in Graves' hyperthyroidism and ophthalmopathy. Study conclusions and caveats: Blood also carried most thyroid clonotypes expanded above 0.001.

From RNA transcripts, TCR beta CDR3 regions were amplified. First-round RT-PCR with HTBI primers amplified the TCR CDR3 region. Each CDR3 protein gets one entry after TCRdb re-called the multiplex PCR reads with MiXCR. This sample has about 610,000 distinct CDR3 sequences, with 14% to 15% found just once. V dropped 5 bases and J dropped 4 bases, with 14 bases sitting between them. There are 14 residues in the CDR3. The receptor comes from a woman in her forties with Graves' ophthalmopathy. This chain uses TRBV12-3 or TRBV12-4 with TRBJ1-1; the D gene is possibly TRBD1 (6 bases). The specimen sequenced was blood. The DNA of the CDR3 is TGTGCCAGCAGTACACAGGGTCAGAGCACTGAAGCTTTCTTT. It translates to CASSTQGQSTEAFF.